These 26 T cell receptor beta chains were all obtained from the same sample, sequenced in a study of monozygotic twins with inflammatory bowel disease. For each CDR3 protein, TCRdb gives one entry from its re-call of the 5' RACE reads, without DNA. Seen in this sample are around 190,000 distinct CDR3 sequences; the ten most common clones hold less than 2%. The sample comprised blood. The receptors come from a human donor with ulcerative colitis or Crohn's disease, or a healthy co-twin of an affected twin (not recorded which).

This CDR3 is CASSPDPYRASYEQYF. The J gene is TRBJ2-7, the V gene TRBV5-1; TCRdb's D gene call, TRBD1, goes unchecked for lack of DNA. CDR3 length equals 16 residues. Looked up from germline, CDR1 is SGHRS and CDR2 is YFSETQ.

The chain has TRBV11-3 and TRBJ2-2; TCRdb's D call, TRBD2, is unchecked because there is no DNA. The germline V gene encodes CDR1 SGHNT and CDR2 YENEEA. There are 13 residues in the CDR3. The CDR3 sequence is CASSRLRGGRLFF.

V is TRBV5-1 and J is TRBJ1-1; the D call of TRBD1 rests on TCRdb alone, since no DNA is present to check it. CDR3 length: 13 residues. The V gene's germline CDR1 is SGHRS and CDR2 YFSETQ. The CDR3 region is CASATGGSGQAFF.

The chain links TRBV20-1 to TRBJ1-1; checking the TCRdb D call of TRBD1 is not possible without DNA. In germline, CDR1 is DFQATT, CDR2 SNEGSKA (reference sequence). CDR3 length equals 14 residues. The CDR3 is CSARDGVGGRLAFF.

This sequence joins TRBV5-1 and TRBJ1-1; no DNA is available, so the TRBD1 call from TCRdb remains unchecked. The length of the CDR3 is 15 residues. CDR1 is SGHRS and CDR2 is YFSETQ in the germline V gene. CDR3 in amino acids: CASSLRTGDASLAFF.

CDR3 amino acids: CASSFRAGGSYEQYF. The chain couples TRBV5-1 to TRBJ2-7; TCRdb designates TRBD2, a call that cannot be tested without DNA. Germline V gene sequence: CDR1 SGHRS, CDR2 YFSETQ. This CDR3 has 15 residues.

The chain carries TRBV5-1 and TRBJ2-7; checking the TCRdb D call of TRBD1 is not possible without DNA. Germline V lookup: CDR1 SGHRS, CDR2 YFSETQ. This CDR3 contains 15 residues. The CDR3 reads CASSLETGIFYEQYF. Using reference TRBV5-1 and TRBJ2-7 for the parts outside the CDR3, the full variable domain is KAGVTQTPRYLIKTRGQQVTLSCSPISGHRSVSWYQQTPGQGLQFLFEYFSETQRNKGNFPGRFSGRQFSNSRSEMNVSTLELGDSALYLCASSLETGIFYEQYFGPGTRLTVT.

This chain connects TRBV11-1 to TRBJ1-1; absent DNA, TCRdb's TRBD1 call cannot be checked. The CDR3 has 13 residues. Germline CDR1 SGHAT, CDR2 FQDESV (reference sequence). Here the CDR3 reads CASRQQGSTEAFF.

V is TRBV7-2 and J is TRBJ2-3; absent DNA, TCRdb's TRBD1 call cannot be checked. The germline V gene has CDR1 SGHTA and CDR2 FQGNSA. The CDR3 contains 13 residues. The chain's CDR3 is CASSPRRDSGGYF.

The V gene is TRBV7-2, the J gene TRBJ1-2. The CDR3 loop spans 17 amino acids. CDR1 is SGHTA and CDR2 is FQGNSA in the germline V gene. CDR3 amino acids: CASSLEIFPSYNYGYTF.

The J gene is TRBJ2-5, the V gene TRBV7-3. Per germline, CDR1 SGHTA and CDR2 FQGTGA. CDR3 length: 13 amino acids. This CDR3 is CASSLMEQETQYF.

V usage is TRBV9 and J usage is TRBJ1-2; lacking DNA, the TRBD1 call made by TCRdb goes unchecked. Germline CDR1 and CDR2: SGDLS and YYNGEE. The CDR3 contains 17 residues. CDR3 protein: CASSVRGETGANYGYTF. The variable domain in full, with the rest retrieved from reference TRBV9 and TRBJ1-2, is DSGVTQTPKHLITATGQRVTLRCSPRSGDLSVYWYQQSLDQGLQFLIQYYNGEERAKGNILERFSAQQFPDLHSELNLSSLELGDSALYFCASSVRGETGANYGYTFGSGTRLTVV.

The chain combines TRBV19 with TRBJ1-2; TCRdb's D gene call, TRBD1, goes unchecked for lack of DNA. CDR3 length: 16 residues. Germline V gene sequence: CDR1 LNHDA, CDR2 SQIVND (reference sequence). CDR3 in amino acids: CASSPSRLIRTNGYTF.

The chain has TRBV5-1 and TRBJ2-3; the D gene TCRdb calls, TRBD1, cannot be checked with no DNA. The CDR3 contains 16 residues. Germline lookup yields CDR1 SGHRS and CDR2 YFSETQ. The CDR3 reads CASSSSGTGGRDTQYF. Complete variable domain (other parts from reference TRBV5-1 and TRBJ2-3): KAGVTQTPRYLIKTRGQQVTLSCSPISGHRSVSWYQQTPGQGLQFLFEYFSETQRNKGNFPGRFSGRQFSNSRSEMNVSTLELGDSALYLCASSSSGTGGRDTQYFGPGTRLTVL.

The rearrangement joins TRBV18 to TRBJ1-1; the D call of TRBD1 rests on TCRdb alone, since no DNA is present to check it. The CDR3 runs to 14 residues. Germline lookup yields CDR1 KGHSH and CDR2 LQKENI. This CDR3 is CASSPLSGDTEAFF.

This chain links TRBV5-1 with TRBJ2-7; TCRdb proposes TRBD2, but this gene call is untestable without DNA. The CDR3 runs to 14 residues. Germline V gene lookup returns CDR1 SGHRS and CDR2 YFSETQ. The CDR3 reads CASRLAGEDYEQYF.

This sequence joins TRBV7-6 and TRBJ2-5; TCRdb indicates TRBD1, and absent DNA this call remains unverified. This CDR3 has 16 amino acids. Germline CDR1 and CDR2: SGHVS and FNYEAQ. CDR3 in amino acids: CASSRAGQGFFETQYF.

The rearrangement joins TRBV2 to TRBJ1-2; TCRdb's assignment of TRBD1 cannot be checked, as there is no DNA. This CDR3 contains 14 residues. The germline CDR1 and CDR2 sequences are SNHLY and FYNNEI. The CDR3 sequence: CASSVAGFNYGYTF. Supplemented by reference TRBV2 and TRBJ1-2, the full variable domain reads EPEVTQTPSHQVTQMGQEVILRCVPISNHLYFYWYRQILGQKVEFLVSFYNNEISEKSEIFDDQFSVERPDGSNFTLKIRSTKLEDSAMYFCASSVAGFNYGYTFGSGTRLTVV.

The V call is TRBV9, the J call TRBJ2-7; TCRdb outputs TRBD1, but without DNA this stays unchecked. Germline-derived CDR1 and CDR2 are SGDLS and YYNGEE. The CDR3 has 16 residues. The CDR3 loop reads CASSAVAGTGIYEQYF.

The CDR3 sequence is CASSLAGSTGLPYGYTF. This chain joins TRBV7-2 and TRBJ1-2; checking the TCRdb D call of TRBD1 is not possible without DNA. CDR3 length: 17 amino acids. Germline values: CDR1 SGHTA, CDR2 FQGNSA.

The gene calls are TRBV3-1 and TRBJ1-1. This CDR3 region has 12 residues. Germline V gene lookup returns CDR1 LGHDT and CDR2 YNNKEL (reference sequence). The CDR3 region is CASSQVGFEAFF. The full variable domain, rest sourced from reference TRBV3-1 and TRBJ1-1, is DTAVSQTPKYLVTQMGNDKSIKCEQNLGHDTMYWYKQDSKKFLKIMFSYNNKELIINETVPNRFSPKSPDKAHLNLHINSLELGDSAVYFCASSQVGFEAFFGQGTRLTVV.

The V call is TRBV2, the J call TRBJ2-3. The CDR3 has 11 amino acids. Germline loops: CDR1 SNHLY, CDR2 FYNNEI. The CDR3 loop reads CASSTERTQYF.

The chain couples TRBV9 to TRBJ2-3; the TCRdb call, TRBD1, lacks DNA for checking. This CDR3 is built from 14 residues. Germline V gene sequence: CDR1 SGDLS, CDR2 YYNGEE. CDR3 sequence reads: CASSASGARDTQYF.

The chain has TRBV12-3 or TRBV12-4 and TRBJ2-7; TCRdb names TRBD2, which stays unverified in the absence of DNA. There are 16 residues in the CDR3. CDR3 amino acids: CASSFLLAPGDYEQYF.

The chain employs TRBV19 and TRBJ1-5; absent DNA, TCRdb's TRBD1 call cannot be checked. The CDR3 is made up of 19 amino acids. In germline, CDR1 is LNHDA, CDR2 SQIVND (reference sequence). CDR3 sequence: CASSMGRGGRPSRNQPQHF.

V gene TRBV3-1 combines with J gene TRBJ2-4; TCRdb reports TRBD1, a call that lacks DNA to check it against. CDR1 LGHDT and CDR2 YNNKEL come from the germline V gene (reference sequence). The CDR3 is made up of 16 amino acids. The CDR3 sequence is CASSQDLTGVNNIQYF.